This T cell receptor beta chain emerged from a study of a mutant IDH1 vaccine in newly diagnosed glioma. Study at large: Treated patients comprised around 62% males and 37.5% females, mean age 40.4 years.

TCRdb keeps only in-frame clones here, not all; method: immunoSEQ multiplex PCR. The table lists 60,000 or so clones, about 89% of them singletons, with more than 1.5% in the top ten. On this clone itself: Its antigen remains unknown.

Time point reported: week 11, during vaccination. With topical imiquimod, each dose of the vaccine consisted of 300 ug of mutant IDH1 20-mer peptide. This sequence was found in a middle-aged man with glioma. The input for sequencing was PBMCs, taken from a glioma patient whose treatment included an IDH1 peptide vaccine.

The DNA of the CDR3 is TGCGCCAGCAGCCCGTCCGGGGGACTGACGAACACTGAAGCTTTCTTT. It encodes CASSPSGGLTNTEAFF. V gene TRBV4-1 combines with J gene TRBJ1-1, with D perhaps matching TRBD1 (5 bases). This CDR3 comprises 16 residues. Germline CDR1 MGHRA, CDR2 YSYEKL. The V and J ends lost 4 bases and 1 base respectively, with 16 bases between them.